This entry lists 23 T cell receptor beta chains sequenced from one sample in a study of T cells after yellow fever vaccination. MiXCR was run by TCRdb on the 5' RACE reads, yielding one entry per CDR3 protein. Of 450,000 to 550,000 distinct CDR3 sequences in the sample, 21% were seen once. The sample was PBMCs, taken roughly 23 days after the first yellow fever vaccination. The receptors originated from a man aged 18 to 29 who received the YFV17D yellow fever vaccine.

V usage is TRBV7-3 and J usage is TRBJ1-1; D call uncertain. Deletions cut 5 bases from V and 1 base from J, with 11 bases between. CDR1 is SGHTA, CDR2 FQGTGA, per germline. This CDR3 spans 14 amino acids. CDR3 nucleotide sequence: TGTGCCAGCAGCCCCGCGGCCAGGAACACTGAAGCTTTCTTT. Encoded protein: CASSPAARNTEAFF.

The chain combines TRBV7-2 with TRBJ2-1, with D perhaps given as TRBD1 or TRBD2 (5 bases each). The germline CDR1 and CDR2 sequences are SGHTA and FQGNSA. V lost 5 bases and J 7 bases, leaving 12 bases between the germline ends. The CDR3 extends over 13 amino acids. The DNA for the CDR3 is TGTGCCAGCAGCCTGGGGACCGAGAATGAGCAGTTCTTC. This translates into CASSLGTENEQFF.

This clonotype was picked up a small number of times. The V call is TRBV5-1, the J call TRBJ1-2; D call uncertain. Between the trimmed V and J ends, which lost 5 bases and 0 bases, there was a span of 8 bases. In germline, CDR1 is SGHRS, CDR2 YFSETQ. The CDR3 length is 13 residues. CDR3 sequence: CASREQANYGYTF. The CDR3 nucleotides are TGCGCCAGCAGGGAACAAGCTAACTATGGCTACACCTTC.

The chain is built from TRBV7-6 and TRBJ2-5; 9 bases match TRBD2. CDR1 and CDR2 from the germline V gene are SGHVS and FNYEAQ. This CDR3 is 17 amino acids long. Trimming at V came to 1 base and at J to 5 bases, leaving 11 bases not matched to a gene. CDR3 in amino acids: CASSLGVGGGASETQYF. For the CDR3, the DNA is TGTGCCAGCAGCTTAGGTGTTGGCGGGGGGGCCAGTGAGACCCAGTACTTC.

There are many counts of this clonotype. The chain is built from TRBV4-2 and TRBJ2-7; D perhaps matches TRBD1 (6 bases). Germline-derived CDR1 and CDR2 are LGHNA and YNFKEQ. Trimming pared 5 bases from V and 1 base from J, leaving 9 bases between. The CDR3 sequence is 13 residues long. CDR3 nucleotide sequence: TGTGCCAGCAGCTCTGGACAGTCCTACGAGCAGTACTTC. It is translated as CASSSGQSYEQYF.

This clonotype was counted only a few times. The rearrangement joins TRBV5-1 to TRBJ2-2; D ambiguous. This CDR3 comprises 16 residues. CDR1 is SGHRS, CDR2 YFSETQ, per germline. The V gene lost 4 bases and the J gene lost 2 bases, with 15 bases spanning the gap. The CDR3 spells CASSLGRTVNTGELFF. As DNA, the CDR3 is TGCGCCAGCAGCCTTGGTCGGACCGTTAACACCGGGGAGCTGTTTTTT.

Many counts were recorded for this clonotype. CDR3 sequence (DNA): TGTGCCAGCAGTTCCACTGGCGGGGTCAATGAGCAGTTCTTC. Translated, it gives CASSSTGGVNEQFF. This chain uses TRBV12-3 or TRBV12-4 with TRBJ2-1, with D possibly being TRBD2 (6 bases). V was trimmed by 4 bases and J by 6 bases, leaving 13 bases between them. The CDR3 runs to 14 residues.

In its sample, this clonotype was seen once. The V call is TRBV4-3, the J call TRBJ2-1; perhaps TRBD2 as D (5 bases). The CDR3 is 15 residues long. The V gene's germline CDR1 is LGHNA and CDR2 YSLEER. The V end was cut by 3 bases, the J end by 0 bases, with 9 bases between. CDR3 region: CASSQRETSYNEQFF. The CDR3 bases are TGCGCCAGCAGCCAGAGGGAGACCTCCTACAATGAGCAGTTCTTC.

J is TRBJ2-7 and V is TRBV27; 11 bases align to TRBD2. Trimming removed 8 bases from V and 3 bases from J; junction bases left unmatched: 6. Per the germline V gene, CDR1 is MNHEY and CDR2 is SMNVEV (reference sequence). This CDR3 has 14 amino acids. As DNA, the CDR3 is TGTGCCAGCGTCAGACTAGCGGGGCGCTACGAGCAGTACTTC. Amino acids: CASVRLAGRYEQYF.

J is TRBJ2-2 and V is TRBV18; D call uncertain. This CDR3 has 16 amino acids. Germline CDR1 KGHSH, CDR2 LQKENI. Trimming cost V 6 bases and J 4 bases, with 18 bases left between them. Written as DNA, the CDR3 is TGTGCCAGCTCTTCGTTTGGACGGCGATCCACCGGGGAGCTGTTTTTT. This encodes CASSSFGRRSTGELFF. Together with reference TRBV18 and TRBJ2-2, the CDR3 gives the full variable domain: NAGVMQNPRHLVRRRGQEARLRCSPMKGHSHVYWYRQLPEEGLKFMVYLQKENIIDESGMPKERFSAEFPKEGPSILRIQQVVRGDSAAYFCASSSFGRRSTGELFFGEGSRLTVL.

This rearrangement joins TRBV12-3 or TRBV12-4 to TRBJ1-5, with D perhaps matching TRBD1 (6 bases). This CDR3 spans 19 amino acids. V was shortened by 6 bases and J by 5 bases, with 29 bases between the two germline ends. The CDR3 reads CASSFIPGTGRRDYQPQHF. The CDR3 bases are TGTGCCAGCAGCTTCATCCCCGGTACAGGGAGGAGAGATTATCAGCCCCAGCATTTT.

This chain connects TRBV13 to TRBJ2-1; TRBD2 is a possible D gene (6 bases). The germline V gene has CDR1 PRHDT and CDR2 FYEKMQ (reference sequence). V shed 3 bases and J shed 9 bases, with 15 bases lying between them. The CDR3 loop spans 14 amino acids. This CDR3 reads CASSLQTSIGEQFF. In nucleotides, the CDR3 is TGTGCCAGCAGCTTGCAAACTAGCATTGGTGAGCAGTTCTTC. Drawing the rest from reference TRBV13 and TRBJ2-1, the complete variable domain is AAGVIQSPRHLIKEKRETATLKCYPIPRHDTVYWYQQGPGQDPQFLISFYEKMQSDKGSIPDRFSAQQFSDYHSELNMSSLELGDSALYFCASSLQTSIGEQFFGPGTRLTVL.

The rearrangement joins TRBV28 to TRBJ2-3; D might be TRBD1 (6 bases). V was cut by 7 bases and J by 4 bases, with 12 bases left in between. CDR1 and CDR2 (germline): MDHEN, SYDVKM. There are 13 residues in the CDR3. The CDR3 is CASTPQGPDTQYF. Here the CDR3 DNA reads TGTGCCAGCACCCCCCAGGGGCCAGATACGCAGTATTTT.

This chain uses TRBV5-6 with TRBJ2-4, with 9 bases that match TRBD1. The V and J ends lost 6 bases and 7 bases, in that order; junction bases with no gene match: 8. Germline lookup yields CDR1 SGHDT and CDR2 YYEEEE. The CDR3 spans 14 residues. Here the CDR3 DNA reads TGTGCCAGCAACCTTATAGACAGGGGGAACATTCAGTACTTC. Residues: CASNLIDRGNIQYF.

V and J are TRBV20-1 and TRBJ2-7; 11 nucleotides align to TRBD2. The length of the CDR3 is 22 residues. The V gene end was trimmed by 0 bases and the J gene end by 0 bases; junction bases not matched to a gene: 22. CDR1 is DFQATT and CDR2 is SNEGSKA in the germline V gene (reference sequence). The CDR3 is CSARDRLTSWGGLADPSYEQYF. In DNA, the CDR3 is TGCAGTGCTAGAGATCGCCTAACGTCCTGGGGGGGACTAGCGGATCCCTCCTACGAGCAGTACTTC.

This clonotype showed up just a few times. The V call is TRBV6-1, the J call TRBJ1-1; D may be TRBD1 (5 bases). CDR1 is MNHNS, CDR2 SASEGT, per germline. Trimming took off 7 bases at V and 1 base at J, with 13 bases between the two ends. There are 14 residues in the CDR3. CDR3 sequence (DNA): TGTGCCAGCATCCGAATGACAGCGAACACTGAAGCTTTCTTT. Protein: CASIRMTANTEAFF.

The chain employs TRBV12-3 or TRBV12-4 and TRBJ2-7; 9 bases fit TRBD1. Trimming removed 5 bases from V and 5 bases from J; junction bases left unmatched: 10. The CDR3 consists of 15 residues. Here the CDR3 DNA reads TGTGCCAGCAGTGGGGGGACAGGGCCCCCCGACGAGCAGTACTTC. Its protein product is CASSGGTGPPDEQYF.

The chain combines TRBV6-2 or TRBV6-3 with TRBJ2-1; 8 nucleotides match TRBD2. CDR3 length: 15 residues. V trimming: 8 bases; J trimming: 8 bases; junction bases outside the gene matches: 14. The germline V gene encodes CDR1 MNHEY and CDR2 SVGEGT. DNA of the CDR3: TGTGCCAGCGACTACGGGGGGGCTACGTCAGATGAGCAGTTCTTC. Its translation is CASDYGGATSDEQFF.

This clonotype was observed a few times. This chain links TRBV4-1 with TRBJ2-3; D gene ambiguous. The CDR3 extends over 16 amino acids. V dropped 1 base and J dropped 0 bases, with 11 bases sitting between them. Germline CDR1 reads MGHRA; CDR2 reads YSYEKL. For the CDR3, the DNA is TGCGCCAGCAGCCAAGGTTTGGGCGGAAGCACAGATACGCAGTATTTT. Translated: CASSQGLGGSTDTQYF.

On this clonotype: A junction end diverges from the germline sequence, so it may reflect a read error. V is TRBV7-7 and J is TRBJ2-5, with D unclear. Germline V gives CDR1 SSHAT, CDR2 FNYEAQ (reference sequence). The CDR3 consists of 13 residues. For the CDR3, the DNA is TGTGCTAGCAGCTCGGAGTACCAAGAGACCCAGTACTTC. As protein: CASSSEYQETQYF. Variable domain in full (rest from reference TRBV7-7 and TRBJ2-5): GAGVSQSPRYKVTKRGQDVTLRCDPISSHATLYWYQQALGQGPEFLTYFNYEAQPDKSGLPSDRFSAERPEGSISTLTIQRTEQRDSAMYRCASSSEYQETQYFGPGTRLLVL.

Only a few counts were recorded for this clonotype. The chain couples TRBV11-2 to TRBJ1-2, with a weak D call TRBD1 (6 bases). The V end was cut by 3 bases, the J end by 0 bases, with 17 bases between. The CDR3 length is 17 residues. The V gene's germline CDR1 is SGHAT and CDR2 FQNNGV. The CDR3 reads CASSLPRGGTSNYGYTF. CDR3 sequence (DNA): TGTGCCAGCAGCTTGCCCCGAGGGGGGACTTCTAACTATGGCTACACCTTC.

The rearrangement joins TRBV4-3 to TRBJ1-1; D remains ambiguous. In germline, CDR1 is LGHNA, CDR2 YSLEER. The CDR3 runs 18 residues. Deletions cut 0 bases from V and 0 bases from J, with 17 bases between. DNA for the CDR3: TGCGCCAGCAGCCAAGATCCTCTGGCCGGTATAATGAACACTGAAGCTTTCTTT. This translates into CASSQDPLAGIMNTEAFF.

The V and J genes are TRBV12-3 or TRBV12-4 and TRBJ2-2, with 14 bases identical to TRBD2. V shed 5 bases and J 3 bases; nucleotides not matched to a gene: 2. The CDR3 loop spans 16 amino acids. CDR3: CASSGTSGGYTGELFF. The CDR3 coding sequence is TGTGCCAGCAGTGGGACTAGCGGGGGTTACACCGGGGAGCTGTTTTTT.